This T cell receptor (beta chain) stems from a study of blood T cells in healthy people across ages. General study results and limits: Age brought a roughly linear fall in TCR beta diversity measured per million T cells. Unsorted PBMCs prevented conclusive naive versus antigen-experienced comparison. Researchers deemed the diversity estimates from one million T cells underestimates. More naive CD4+ cells and higher diversity marked long-lived donors relative to aged donors.

This clonotype was seen at least ten times. Antigen specificity is unknown. Germline-derived CDR1 and CDR2 are ENHRY and SYGVKD. There are 11 residues in the CDR3. V was clipped by 6 bases and J by 5 bases, with 5 bases between them. Sample-barcoded 5' priming and a J-beta primer mix drove a second PCR of roughly 6 to 12 cycles. TCRdb itself ran the 5' RACE reads through MiXCR, one entry per CDR3 protein. The table has about 730,000 distinct CDR3 sequences, around 40% seen once; the top ten hold approximately 22%. This chain joins TRBV10-3 and TRBJ2-1, with D uncertain. The receptor's source is a woman in her sixties in good health. Material for sequencing was blood. Here the CDR3 reads CAIRQNNEQFF. The CDR3 DNA reads as TGTGCCATCAGACAAAACAATGAGCAGTTCTTC.